The 27 T cell receptor beta chains in this list originate from one sample, sequenced in a study of blood T cells in healthy people across ages. For the second PCR, which ran for about 6 to 12 cycles, a sample-barcoded 5' primer and a J-beta primer mix were used. TCRdb re-analysed the 5' RACE reads in MiXCR, keeping a single row per CDR3 protein. This table has about 570,000 distinct CDR3 sequences, about 26% appearing once. The same specimen was also included in a second study, on T cells of mothers and their children.

Input material: blood. The receptors stem from a boy aged 2-15 years in good health.

V and J are TRBV7-6 and TRBJ2-1; TRBD1 agrees at 8 bases. The closer fit of TRBJ2-5 to the DNA end suggests the J call may be wrong. The V gene's germline CDR1 is SGHVS and CDR2 FNYEAQ. This CDR3 comprises 16 residues. CDR3 coding DNA: TGTGCCAGCAGCCACCTCGGACAGGGAGAGGTCGGGACCCAGTACTTC. This sequence encodes CASSHLGQGEVGTQYF.

In its sample, this clonotype was seen many times. The V gene is TRBV6-2 or TRBV6-3, the J gene TRBJ2-5; D remains unclear. The CDR3 runs 12 residues. Trimming took 5 bases from V and 5 from J, leaving 9 bases between them. The germline V gene encodes CDR1 MNHEY and CDR2 SVGEGT. The CDR3 coding sequence is TGTGCCAGCAGTCGACTGGGTGAGACCCAGTACTTC. It encodes CASSRLGETQYF.

This clonotype was counted between two and nine times. The chain uses TRBV5-1 and TRBJ2-7; D possibly uses TRBD1 or TRBD2 (6 bases each). This CDR3 contains 13 residues. V was cut by 0 bases and J by 7 bases, with 11 bases left in between. The germline CDR1 and CDR2 sequences are SGHRS and YFSETQ. The CDR3 sequence: CASSLEGGMEQYF. As DNA, the CDR3 is TGCGCCAGCAGCTTGGAGGGGGGAATGGAGCAGTACTTC.

V usage is TRBV12-3 or TRBV12-4 and J usage is TRBJ2-4; the D gene is possibly TRBD2 (6 bases). The CDR3 is made up of 13 amino acids. Trimming took off 6 bases at V and 3 bases at J, with 9 bases between the two ends. As DNA, the CDR3 is TGTGCCAGCAGGGTGGGGGGCAAAAACATTCAGTACTTC. This encodes CASRVGGKNIQYF.

The chain is built from TRBV28 and TRBJ1-5; 8 nucleotides align to TRBD1. Germline trimming cut 6 bases from V and 2 bases from J; bases unmatched to any gene: 6. In germline, CDR1 is MDHEN, CDR2 SYDVKM. The CDR3 consists of 15 residues. The chain's CDR3 is CASSHDRGGNQPQHF. DNA for the CDR3: TGTGCCAGCAGCCACGACAGGGGTGGCAATCAGCCCCAGCATTTT.

This clonotype was counted between two and nine times. The chain combines TRBV5-1 with TRBJ2-3; TRBD2 is a possible D gene (5 bases). Germline V gene sequence: CDR1 SGHRS, CDR2 YFSETQ. V was clipped by 0 bases and J by 4 bases, with 12 bases between them. The CDR3 sequence is 15 residues long. The CDR3 DNA sequence: TGCGCCAGCAGCTTGGGCGGGTCCGCCGCAGATACGCAGTATTTT. It codes for CASSLGGSAADTQYF.

The chain joins TRBV5-6 to TRBJ2-5; TRBD2 might be the D (5 bases). With the DNA end fitting TRBJ2-7 better, the J assignment may be wrong. CDR3 length: 15 residues. Germline V lookup: CDR1 SGHDT, CDR2 YYEEEE. The CDR3 sequence is CASSRGGHPTYEQYF. CDR3 bases: TGTGCCAGCAGCCGGGGTGGGCACCCAACCTACGAGCAGTACTTC.

This chain connects TRBV18 to TRBJ2-7; D is perhaps TRBD1 (6 bases). The V gene's germline CDR1 is KGHSH and CDR2 LQKENI. V was clipped by 1 base and J by 1 base, with 14 bases between them. There are 16 residues in the CDR3. The CDR3: CASSPLYSGDSYEQYF. CDR3 DNA sequence: TGTGCCAGCTCACCACTTTATTCAGGGGATTCCTACGAGCAGTACTTC.

The gene calls are TRBV10-3 and TRBJ2-3; the D gene is possibly TRBD2 (5 bases). The CDR3 is 15 amino acids. V lost 6 bases and J 2 bases, leaving 15 bases between the germline ends. Germline CDR1 ENHRY, CDR2 SYGVKD. Here the CDR3 reads CAIRDSVKYTDTQYF. As DNA, the CDR3 is TGTGCCATCAGGGATAGCGTGAAGTACACAGATACGCAGTATTTT.

This clonotype came up a few times. The chain recombines TRBV20-1 with TRBJ2-7; the D gene could be TRBD1 or TRBD2 (5 bases each). The CDR3 loop spans 16 amino acids. Germline CDR1 DFQATT, CDR2 SNEGSKA (reference sequence). V shed 0 bases and J shed 3 bases, with 18 bases lying between them. The CDR3 is CSARDSATGQNYEQYF. CDR3 DNA: TGCAGTGCTAGAGATAGCGCAACAGGTCAAAACTACGAGCAGTACTTC.

The J gene is TRBJ1-2, the V gene TRBV10-2; TRBD1 aligns across 7 bases. Trimming at V came to 8 bases and at J to 4 bases, leaving 7 bases not matched to a gene. This CDR3 is built from 13 residues. Germline CDR1 and CDR2: WSHSY and SAAADI. This chain's CDR3 is CASLRDRLYGYTF. The CDR3 DNA follows: TGCGCCAGCCTACGGGACAGACTCTATGGCTACACCTTC.

This clonotype has a handful of counts. The chain joins TRBV5-1 to TRBJ1-2; weak D call: TRBD1 (5 bases). V lost 2 bases and J lost 0, with 14 bases in between. This CDR3 comprises 16 residues. Germline CDR1 reads SGHRS; CDR2 reads YFSETQ. The CDR3 sequence is CASSLGTNLPNYGYTF. In DNA form, the CDR3 reads TGCGCCAGCAGCTTAGGGACGAATCTTCCTAACTATGGCTACACCTTC. Based on the CDR3 plus reference TRBV5-1 and TRBJ1-2, the full variable domain is KAGVTQTPRYLIKTRGQQVTLSCSPISGHRSVSWYQQTPGQGLQFLFEYFSETQRNKGNFPGRFSGRQFSNSRSEMNVSTLELGDSALYLCASSLGTNLPNYGYTFGSGTRLTVV.

In DNA form, the CDR3 reads TGTGCCAGCGCCCTTCAGTACTCTGGGGCCAACGTCCTGACTTTC. Protein sequence: CASALQYSGANVLTF. The V and J genes are TRBV27 and TRBJ2-6; D not resolved. Germline CDR1 MNHEY, CDR2 SMNVEV (reference sequence). V was trimmed by 8 bases and J by 0 bases, leaving 11 bases between them. This CDR3 spans 15 amino acids.

In this sample, this clonotype turned up a few times. This chain joins TRBV20-1 and TRBJ2-5; tentative D call: TRBD2 (5 bases). TRBJ2-7 matches the DNA end more closely, so the J call is doubtful. Germline loops: CDR1 DFQATT, CDR2 SNEGSKA (reference sequence). This CDR3 comprises 13 residues. CDR3 in DNA: TGCAGTGCTATACGACTATCGCCCCACGAGCAGTACTTC. Protein product: CSAIRLSPHEQYF.

V gene TRBV7-2 combines with J gene TRBJ2-7, with D perhaps matching TRBD2 (6 bases). The V gene's germline CDR1 is SGHTA and CDR2 FQGNSA. Trimming removed 3 bases from V and 1 base from J, with 13 bases in between. The CDR3 consists of 15 residues. DNA of the CDR3: TGTGCCAGCAGCTTGGAGGACTACCCTTCCTACGAGCAGTACTTC. As protein: CASSLEDYPSYEQYF.

This chain connects TRBV7-2 to TRBJ1-2; a weak D match, TRBD1 (6 bases). The CDR3 has 14 residues. Germline-derived CDR1 and CDR2 are SGHTA and FQGNSA. V lost 1 base and J lost 4, with 10 bases in between. CDR3 protein: CASSLEQGTYGYTF. Written as DNA, the CDR3 is TGTGCCAGCAGCTTAGAACAGGGAACCTATGGCTACACCTTC.

The chain combines TRBV20-1 with TRBJ1-5; possibly TRBD1 for D (6 bases). The germline V gene encodes CDR1 DFQATT and CDR2 SNEGSKA (reference sequence). V was shortened by 0 bases and J by 5 bases, with 8 bases between the two germline ends. The CDR3 has 13 residues. In nucleotides, the CDR3 is TGCAGTGCTAGAGAGAGGGGGGATCAGCCCCAGCATTTT. Translation: CSARERGDQPQHF.

This chain links TRBV2 with TRBJ1-5, with D possibly being TRBD1 (5 bases). Trimming left V 7 bases short and J 5 bases short, with 18 bases between. Per germline, CDR1 SNHLY and CDR2 FYNNEI. This CDR3 comprises 15 residues. The CDR3 DNA follows: TGTGCCAGCACCCGAGGGGAGACAAAATATCAGCCCCAGCATTTT. Protein sequence: CASTRGETKYQPQHF. The full variable domain, rest sourced from reference TRBV2 and TRBJ1-5, is EPEVTQTPSHQVTQMGQEVILRCVPISNHLYFYWYRQILGQKVEFLVSFYNNEISEKSEIFDDQFSVERPDGSNFTLKIRSTKLEDSAMYFCASTRGETKYQPQHFGDGTRLSIL.

The sample holds a few counts of this clonotype. The chain uses TRBV10-3 and TRBJ2-5; perhaps TRBD1 as D (6 bases). This CDR3 comprises 16 residues. V was trimmed by 0 bases and J by 6 bases, leaving 17 bases between them. Germline V gene data show CDR1 as ENHRY and CDR2 as SYGVKD. This CDR3 is CAISESDRGLGKTQYF. The CDR3 bases are TGTGCCATCAGTGAGTCGGACAGAGGGCTCGGAAAGACCCAGTACTTC.

The gene calls are TRBV15 and TRBJ1-2, with D uncertain. Germline values: CDR1 LNHNV, CDR2 YYDKDF (reference sequence). Between the trimmed V and J ends, which lost 0 bases and 0 bases, there was a span of 11 bases. The CDR3 has 16 residues. This CDR3 is CATSRDPPGANYGYTF. The CDR3 bases are TGTGCCACCAGCAGAGATCCACCTGGGGCTAACTATGGCTACACCTTC.

This clonotype was seen more than once but under ten times. V is TRBV6-2 or TRBV6-3 and J is TRBJ2-7; D remains ambiguous. V lost 2 bases and J 1 base, leaving 6 bases between the germline ends. CDR1 MNHEY and CDR2 SVGEGT come from the germline V gene. CDR3 size: 13 residues. This chain's CDR3 is CASSYPNSYEQYF. The CDR3 coding sequence is TGTGCCAGCAGTTACCCAAATTCCTACGAGCAGTACTTC.

The rearrangement uses TRBV7-9 and TRBJ1-2; D is unresolved. Germline values: CDR1 SEHNR, CDR2 FQNEAQ (reference sequence). The CDR3 is 12 residues long. The V end lost 5 bases, the J end lost 10 bases, and 14 bases lay between the germline ends. The CDR3 coding sequence is TGTGCCAGCAGCCTCCCCAAAGGGTCCTACACCTTC. This encodes CASSLPKGSYTF.

The rearrangement links TRBV27 to TRBJ2-1; the match to TRBD2 covers 9 bases. The CDR3 spans 16 residues. Germline loops: CDR1 MNHEY, CDR2 SMNVEV (reference sequence). Trimming cost V 6 bases and J 0 bases; bases outside gene matches: 6. CDR3: CASSQSSGSSYNEQFF. DNA for the CDR3: TGTGCCAGCAGCCAAAGTAGCGGGAGCTCCTACAATGAGCAGTTCTTC.

This clonotype appeared a few times. The chain links TRBV6-1 to TRBJ2-1; weak D call: TRBD1 (6 bases). The CDR3 spans 13 residues. The germline CDR1 and CDR2 sequences are MNHNS and SASEGT. V was pared by 6 bases and J by 4 bases, with 10 bases between. The CDR3: CASRPRGYNEQFF. The CDR3 DNA reads as TGTGCCAGCAGACCCAGGGGATACAATGAGCAGTTCTTC.

V gene TRBV9 combines with J gene TRBJ2-7; D is possibly TRBD2 (6 bases). The germline V gene has CDR1 SGDLS and CDR2 YYNGEE. The CDR3 extends over 13 amino acids. V was trimmed by 0 bases and J by 7 bases, leaving 11 bases between them. In DNA form, the CDR3 reads TGTGCCAGCAGCGTAGCGGAAGGGAGGGAGCAGTACTTC. Translating gives CASSVAEGREQYF.

The CDR3 protein is CASSLTSEVEGTQYF. The CDR3 nucleotides read TGTGCCAGCAGCTTAACGTCAGAAGTTGAAGGGACCCAGTACTTC. The gene calls are TRBV13 and TRBJ2-5; no clear D. Trimming removed 2 bases from V and 7 bases from J, with 17 bases in between. Per germline, CDR1 PRHDT and CDR2 FYEKMQ (reference sequence). The CDR3 has 15 amino acids.

CDR3 region: CASSESGQRAYEQYF. The DNA for the CDR3 is TGTGCCAGCAGTGAATCGGGACAGAGGGCCTACGAGCAGTACTTC. This sequence joins TRBV25-1 and TRBJ2-7; 7 bases are a match to TRBD1. Germline loops: CDR1 MGHDK, CDR2 SYGVNS. The V segment lost 1 base and the J segment 2 bases; nucleotides outside the gene matches: 5. The CDR3 loop spans 15 amino acids.